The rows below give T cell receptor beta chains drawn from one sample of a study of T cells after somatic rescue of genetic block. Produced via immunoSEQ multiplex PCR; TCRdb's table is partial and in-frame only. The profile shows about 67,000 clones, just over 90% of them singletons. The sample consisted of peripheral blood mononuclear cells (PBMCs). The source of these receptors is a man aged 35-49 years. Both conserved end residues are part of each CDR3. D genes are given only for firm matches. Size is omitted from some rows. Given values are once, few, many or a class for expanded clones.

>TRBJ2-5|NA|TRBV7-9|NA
TGTGCCAGCAGCTCTGGCCCGGGACGTCCCCAAGAGACCCAGTACTTC
CASSSGPGRPQETQYF
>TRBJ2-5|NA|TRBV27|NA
TGTGCCAGCAGTTCGGGGAGCTCCCAGTACTTC
CASSSGSSQYF
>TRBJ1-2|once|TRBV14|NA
TGTGCCAGCAGCCAAGGTTTGGCCTTTATTGGCTACACCTTC
CASSQGLAFIGYTF
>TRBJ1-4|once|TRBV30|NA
TGTGCCTGGAGTGTACCGGCGACTAATGAAAAACTGTTTTTT
CAWSVPATNEKLFF
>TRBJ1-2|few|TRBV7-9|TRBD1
TGTGCCAGCAGCTCCCCGACAGGGGCGGCCTATGGCTACACCTTC
CASSSPTGAAYGYTF
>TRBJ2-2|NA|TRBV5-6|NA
TGTGCCAGCAAATTCTTGGGGCAGGGCCACACCGGGGAGCTGTTTTTT
CASKFLGQGHTGELFF
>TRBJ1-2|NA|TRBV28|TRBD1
TGTGCCAGCAGCAACTGGGACAGGGGGCGCCGGAGTTATGGCTACACCTTC
CASSNWDRGRRSYGYTF
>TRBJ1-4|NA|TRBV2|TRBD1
TGTGCCAGCAGCGGGGACAGGGCGACTAATGAAAAACTGTTTTTT
CASSGDRATNEKLFF
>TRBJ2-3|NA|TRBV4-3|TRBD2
TGCGCCAGCAGCCAACCGGGACTAGCGGGACCACTAAGCACAGATACGCAGTATTTT
CASSQPGLAGPLSTDTQYF
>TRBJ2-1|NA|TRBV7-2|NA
TGTGCCAGCAAAGAGGGGAGTGAGCAGTTCTTC
CASKEGSEQFF
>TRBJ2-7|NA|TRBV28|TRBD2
TGTGCCAGCAGTTTATCTCCTCGGGTTAGCGGGGGCTACGAGCAGTACTTC
CASSLSPRVSGGYEQYF
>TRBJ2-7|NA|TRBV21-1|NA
TGTGCCAGCAGCAAAATGAGACTAGCGGGGGTAAGCTCCTACGAGCAGTACTTC
CASSKMRLAGVSSYEQYF
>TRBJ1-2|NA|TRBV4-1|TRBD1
TGCGCCAGCAGCCAAGATACAGGACAGGTCCTCTATGGCTACACCTTC
CASSQDTGQVLYGYTF
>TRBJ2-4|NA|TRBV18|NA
TGTGCCAGCTCCCGAGACTCATCGAAAAACATTCAGTACTTC
CASSRDSSKNIQYF